Presented here are 24 T cell receptor beta chains from one specimen sequenced in a study of graft-versus-host responses after intestinal transplantation. What these receptors recognize is not known. TCRdb's table, derived via immunoSEQ multiplex PCR, lists solely in-frame clones and lacks some. The data hold some 120,000 clones, with about nine tenths observed a single time. This specimen was unstimulated CD4+ T cells sorted from spleen or lymph node cells, taken before intestinal transplant. These receptors all stem from a human donor who received an intestinal transplant.

This chain uses TRBV7-2 with TRBJ2-1; 7 positions agree with TRBD1. The junction had 1 base not matched to a gene; V was cut back by 0 bases and J by 2 bases. The CDR3 has 15 residues. Germline values: CDR1 SGHTA, CDR2 FQGNSA. This CDR3 is CASSLAGGAYNEQFF. The DNA for the CDR3 is TGTGCCAGCAGCTTAGCAGGGGGCGCCTACAATGAGCAGTTCTTC.

The chain combines TRBV25-1 with TRBJ2-7, with 8 positions matching TRBD2. The germline V gene has CDR1 MGHDK and CDR2 SYGVNS. J gave up 2 bases and V 4 bases, and 13 bases lay outside the gene matches. This CDR3 comprises 17 residues. As DNA, the CDR3 is TGTGCCAGCAGTGGGACAGAAGGACTAGCCTCCCCCTACGAGCAGTACTTC. The encoded protein is CASSGTEGLASPYEQYF.

This chain connects TRBV1 to TRBJ2-1; TRBD2, the table's D call, was not compared with the DNA. TRBV1 represents a pseudogene. The CDR3 is 12 residues long. CDR3 amino acids: CTSSRLVFEQFF. CDR3 bases: TGCACCAGCAGCCGACTAGTTTTTGAGCAGTTCTTC.

The gene calls are TRBV5-1 and TRBJ2-1; 8 positions match TRBD2. Unmatched junction bases numbered 4, after V lost 0 bases and J lost 8 bases. The germline V gene has CDR1 SGHRS and CDR2 YFSETQ. This CDR3 has 14 amino acids. CDR3 residues: CASSLEREYHEQFF. The DNA for the CDR3 is TGCGCCAGCAGCTTGGAGCGGGAGTACCATGAGCAGTTCTTC.

The chain carries TRBV7-2 and TRBJ1-4, with 8 nucleotides matching TRBD1. V shed 0 bases and J 6 bases; nucleotides not matched to a gene: 3. The CDR3 is 15 residues long. Germline CDR1 SGHTA, CDR2 FQGNSA. The CDR3 region is CASSLAPGQDEKLFF. CDR3 nucleotide sequence: TGTGCCAGCAGCTTAGCTCCGGGACAGGATGAAAAACTGTTTTTT. The variable domain in full, with the rest retrieved from reference TRBV7-2 and TRBJ1-4, is GAGVSQSPSNKVTEKGKDVELRCDPISGHTALYWYRQSLGQGLEFLIYFQGNSAPDKSGLPSDRFSAERTGGSVSTLTIQRTQQEDSAVYLCASSLAPGQDEKLFFGSGTQLSVL.

J is TRBJ2-1 and V is TRBV27, with 8 bases fitting TRBD2. After removal of 8 bases from V and 4 bases from J, the junction contained 10 bases not matched to a gene. The CDR3 totals 15 residues. CDR1 and CDR2 (germline): MNHEY, SMNVEV (reference sequence). The CDR3 DNA is TGTGCCAGCGACGAGAGCGGGGGCCCTTACAATGAGCAGTTCTTC. Amino acids: CASDESGGPYNEQFF.

The chain carries TRBV6-5 and TRBJ2-3; TRBD2 matches at 10 bases. J was trimmed by 1 base and V by 5 bases; bases with no gene match: 3. Germline lookup yields CDR1 MNHEY and CDR2 SVGAGI. The CDR3 consists of 15 residues. The CDR3 here is CASSNLAGGTDTQYF. CDR3 DNA: TGTGCCAGCAGTAACCTAGCGGGAGGCACAGATACGCAGTATTTT.

The chain links TRBV6-6 to TRBJ1-2, with TRBD1 matching 7 bases. The CDR3 runs 14 residues. Germline assignment: CDR1 MNHNY and CDR2 SVGAGI (reference sequence). V gave up 4 bases and J gave up 7 bases; unmatched junction bases: 9. The DNA for the CDR3 is TGTGCCAGCAGTTTCCGGGACAGTTCGTTTGGCTACACCTTC. This codes for CASSFRDSSFGYTF.

The chain has TRBV20-1 and TRBJ2-3; D gene ambiguous. The V gene lost 7 bases and the J gene lost 2 bases, with 7 bases spanning the gap. The length of the CDR3 is 11 residues. The germline V gene has CDR1 DFQATT and CDR2 SNEGSKA (reference sequence). This CDR3 is CSERITDTQYF. The DNA of the CDR3 is TGCAGTGAGAGAATCACAGATACGCAGTATTTT.

The chain recombines TRBV20-1 with TRBJ1-2; TRBD1 might be the D (5 bases). Trimming took off 6 bases at V and 2 bases at J, with 7 bases between the two ends. This CDR3 region has 11 residues. Germline loops: CDR1 DFQATT, CDR2 SNEGSKA (reference sequence). CDR3 in amino acids: CSAGVNYGYTF. CDR3 nucleotides: TGCAGTGCAGGGGTGAACTATGGCTACACCTTC.

The V and J genes are TRBV9 and TRBJ2-2; TRBD2 might be the D (7 bases). The CDR3 has 17 residues. Germline V CDR1 and CDR2: SGDLS, YYNGEE. Between the trimmed V and J ends, which lost 3 bases and 1 base, there was a span of 16 bases. Written as DNA, the CDR3 is TGTGCCAGCAGCGCCCAAGGGGGGGCCCGGAACACCGGGGAGCTGTTTTTT. This codes for CASSAQGGARNTGELFF.

This clone appeared a few times. The rearrangement joins TRBV27 to TRBJ2-7, with a possible D match to TRBD1 (6 bases). Germline lookup yields CDR1 MNHEY and CDR2 SMNVEV (reference sequence). This CDR3 comprises 15 residues. The V gene lost 0 bases and the J gene lost 4 bases, with 13 bases spanning the gap. CDR3 in DNA: TGTGCCAGCAGTTTATCCCCGCAGGGGAAATACGAGCAGTACTTC. Its protein product is CASSLSPQGKYEQYF.

This rearrangement joins TRBV6-5 to TRBJ2-1; 8 nucleotides agree with TRBD1. Unmatched junction bases numbered 8, after V lost 5 bases and J lost 5 bases. The CDR3 consists of 15 residues. Germline V lookup: CDR1 MNHEY, CDR2 SVGAGI. DNA for the CDR3: TGTGCCAGCAGTCCCGACAGGGGTAGGAACAATGAGCAGTTCTTC. Encoded protein: CASSPDRGRNNEQFF.

This rearrangement joins TRBV15 to TRBJ1-1; D may be TRBD1 (5 bases). V shed 6 bases and J shed 1 base, with 18 bases lying between them. The CDR3 length is 16 residues. Germline V gives CDR1 LNHNV, CDR2 YYDKDF (reference sequence). The CDR3 DNA is TGTGCCACCAGTAGGGGAAAGATCGTAGAGAACACTGAAGCTTTCTTT. Translation gives CATSRGKIVENTEAFF. Looking up the rest from reference TRBV15 and TRBJ1-1 gives the full variable domain: DAMVIQNPRYQVTQFGKPVTLSCSQTLNHNVMYWYQQKSSQAPKLLFHYYDKDFNNEADTPDNFQSRRPNTSFCFLDIRSPGLGDTAMYLCATSRGKIVENTEAFFGQGTRLTVV.

The rearrangement joins TRBV7-8 to TRBJ2-1, with D maybe TRBD1 (6 bases). From germline, CDR1 is SGHVS and CDR2 FQNEAQ. CDR3 length: 14 residues. The germline V and J ends were trimmed by 1 base and 2 bases, with 6 bases remaining between them. This CDR3 reads CASSLGDTYNEQFF. The CDR3 nucleotides read TGTGCCAGCAGCTTAGGGGACACCTACAATGAGCAGTTCTTC.

This chain links TRBV11-2 with TRBJ2-1; possible D gene TRBD1, 5 bases. The V end lost 5 bases, the J end lost 5 bases, and 10 bases lay between the germline ends. Germline V gives CDR1 SGHAT, CDR2 FQNNGV. The CDR3 covers 13 residues. The CDR3 DNA reads as TGTGCCAGCAGCCCCAGGGAAGACAATGAGCAGTTCTTC. Translating it yields CASSPREDNEQFF. The full variable domain, completed using reference TRBV11-2 and TRBJ2-1, is EAGVAQSPRYKIIEKRQSVAFWCNPISGHATLYWYQQILGQGPKLLIQFQNNGVVDDSQLPKDRFSAERLKGVDSTLKIQPAKLEDSAVYLCASSPREDNEQFFGPGTRLTVL.

This clone was found a few times. V and J are TRBV6-6 and TRBJ1-3, with D perhaps TRBD1 (5 bases). The CDR3 covers 14 residues. The germline V and J ends were trimmed by 5 bases and 4 bases, with 12 bases remaining between them. Germline CDR1 is MNHNY and CDR2 is SVGAGI (reference sequence). The CDR3 region is CASSIRERGNTIYF. The CDR3, as DNA: TGTGCCAGCAGTATCAGGGAAAGGGGAAACACCATATATTTT.

The chain is built from TRBV7-9 and TRBJ2-1; D is undetermined. The CDR3 is made up of 12 amino acids. Germline loops: CDR1 SEHNR, CDR2 FQNEAQ (reference sequence). V lost 1 base to trimming and J lost 6 bases, with 4 bases between them. CDR3 DNA sequence: TGTGCCAGCAGCTTAGACAGCAATGAGCAGTTCTTC. Protein product: CASSLDSNEQFF.

The chain employs TRBV5-1 and TRBJ2-7; 16 bases are shared with TRBD2. CDR1 SGHRS and CDR2 YFSETQ come from the germline V gene. The ends lost 2 bases at V and 3 bases at J; junction bases unmatched: 20. CDR3 length: 22 residues. CDR3 in DNA: TGCGCCAGCAGCTTTAGGAGACAGGGGGCGCCGGGACTAGCGGGAGGGAGCTACGAGCAGTACTTC. Translated, it gives CASSFRRQGAPGLAGGSYEQYF.

The chain has TRBV10-1 and TRBJ2-3; 7 bases map to TRBD2. With V trimmed by 4 bases and J by 8 bases, 12 bases remained unmatched. Looked up from germline, CDR1 is WNHNN and CDR2 is SYGVQD (reference sequence). The length of the CDR3 is 15 residues. The CDR3 here is CASSAKGGRGGTQYF. The CDR3 DNA follows: TGCGCCAGCAGTGCCAAGGGAGGGAGAGGCGGTACGCAGTATTTT.

The CDR3 DNA sequence: TGTGCAAGTCGCTTTAAGAGGAAAGACTCGGACAGGGGTTCCTACGAGCAGTACTTC. Its protein product is CASRFKRKDSDRGSYEQYF. The V and J genes are TRBV12-2 and TRBJ2-7; the DNA was not used to check the table's D call, TRBD1. TRBV12-2 is flagged as a pseudogene. The CDR3 is 19 amino acids.

The rearrangement joins TRBV5-1 to TRBJ1-2, with D possibly TRBD1 on 5 matching bases. V was pared by 4 bases and J by 8 bases, with 21 bases between. The CDR3 is 15 residues long. Germline lookup yields CDR1 SGHRS and CDR2 YFSETQ. The CDR3 sequence is CASSPGGTRGMGYTF. The DNA for the CDR3 is TGCGCCAGCAGCCCGGGGGGGACCCGCGGAATGGGCTACACCTTC.

Worth noting for this clone: This sample includes further DNA sequences coding for the same CDR3. The chain joins TRBV28 to TRBJ1-5, with 7 bases that match TRBD1. Unmatched junction bases numbered 0, after V lost 2 bases and J lost 2 bases. The CDR3 has 14 amino acids. CDR1 and CDR2 from the germline V gene are MDHEN and SYDVKM. The CDR3 region has the DNA TGTGCCAGCAGTTTAACAGGGGGCAATCAGCCCCAGCATTTT. Translating gives CASSLTGGNQPQHF.

V and J are TRBV19 and TRBJ1-2, with D uncertain. Trimming removed 3 bases from V and 12 bases from J, with 17 bases in between. Germline lookup yields CDR1 LNHDA and CDR2 SQIVND (reference sequence). The CDR3 is 13 amino acids. The CDR3 sequence: CASSIHGSRVDTF. The CDR3 nucleotides read TGTGCCAGTAGTATCCACGGTAGTCGTGTGGACACCTTC.